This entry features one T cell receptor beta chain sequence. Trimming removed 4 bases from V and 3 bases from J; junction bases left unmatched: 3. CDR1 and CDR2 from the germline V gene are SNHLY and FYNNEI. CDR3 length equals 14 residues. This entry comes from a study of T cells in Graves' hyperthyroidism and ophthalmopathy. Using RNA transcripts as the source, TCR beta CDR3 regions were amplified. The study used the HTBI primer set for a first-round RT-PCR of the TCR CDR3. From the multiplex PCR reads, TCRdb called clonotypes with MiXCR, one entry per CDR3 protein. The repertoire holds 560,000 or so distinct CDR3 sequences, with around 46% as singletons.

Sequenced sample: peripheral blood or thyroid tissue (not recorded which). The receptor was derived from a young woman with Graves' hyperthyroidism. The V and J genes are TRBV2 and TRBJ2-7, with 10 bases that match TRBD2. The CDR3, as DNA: TGTGCCAGCAGTGGACTAGCGGGCCTCTACGAGCAGTACTTC. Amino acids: CASSGLAGLYEQYF.